Sequencing of this T cell receptor (beta chain) was carried out in a study of blood T cell repertoires in COVID-19. About the study: T cells, B-cell-depleted T cells, or PBMCs provided the cDNA or gDNA that served as material.

Produced via immunoSEQ multiplex PCR; TCRdb's table is partial and in-frame only. The sample includes roughly 190,000 clones, over 75% seen only once; the top ten take around an eighth. This clonotype was sampled from a woman aged 50 to 60 with acute or convalescent COVID-19. The source material was peripheral blood.

The CDR3 DNA reads TGTGCCAGCAGCTTAGATTCCCGGACAGGCGAAGCCGGGGAGCTGTTTTTT. Translating gives CASSLDSRTGEAGELFF. The chain combines TRBV11-3 with TRBJ2-2; 7 nucleotides agree with TRBD1. The CDR3 extends over 17 amino acids. Germline CDR1 is SGHNT and CDR2 is YENEEA. Trimming at V came to 0 bases and at J to 6 bases, leaving 10 bases not matched to a gene.